These 9 T cell receptor beta chains came from one sample sequenced in a study of blood T cell repertoires in COVID-19. The data were produced by immunoSEQ multiplex PCR, yet TCRdb's version contains in-frame clones alone and is incomplete. The sample gives some 670,000 clones, about 90% of which show up once; more than 0.25% is in the top ten. Sequencing input: peripheral blood. Receptors were obtained from a woman between 18 and 30 years old with acute or convalescent COVID-19.

The rearrangement links TRBV9 to TRBJ1-2; D uncertain. The V end was cut by 0 bases, the J end by 4 bases, with 10 bases between. The CDR3 totals 14 residues. Germline CDR1 and CDR2: SGDLS and YYNGEE. CDR3 amino acids: CASSVDGRSYGYTF. CDR3 coding DNA: TGTGCCAGCAGCGTAGACGGCAGGTCCTATGGCTACACCTTC.

The chain joins TRBV6-5 to TRBJ1-3; possibly TRBD1 for D (5 bases). Germline lookup yields CDR1 MNHEY and CDR2 SVGAGI. V lost 6 bases, J lost 0 bases, and 12 bases lay in between. CDR3 length: 15 amino acids. The CDR3 nucleotides read TGTGCCAGCAGCTCGACAGACAGCTCTGGAAACACCATATATTTT. Translating it yields CASSSTDSSGNTIYF.

V and J are TRBV10-3 and TRBJ1-2; the match to TRBD1 covers 8 bases. There are 12 residues in the CDR3. With 5 bases clipped from V and 8 bases from J, the junction kept 4 bases outside the gene matches. The germline V gene encodes CDR1 ENHRY and CDR2 SYGVKD. CDR3 protein: CAISQGARGYTF. The CDR3 DNA sequence: TGTGCCATCAGTCAGGGGGCCAGGGGCTACACCTTC.

The chain recombines TRBV6-5 with TRBJ1-2; the D gene is possibly TRBD1 (5 bases). Germline CDR1 is MNHEY and CDR2 is SVGAGI. The CDR3 length is 13 residues. Deletions cut 10 bases from V and 4 bases from J, with 16 bases between. The CDR3 DNA sequence: TGTGCCATCCGGGGGGGAGAGTCCTATGGCTACACCTTC. This encodes CAIRGGESYGYTF.

The chain employs TRBV19 and TRBJ2-2; no reliable D call. The CDR3 is 15 residues long. Trimming stripped 2 bases from V and 4 bases from J, with 11 bases between. CDR1 is LNHDA, CDR2 SQIVND, per germline (reference sequence). CDR3 sequence reads: CASSISGYGTGELFF. CDR3 nucleotide sequence: TGTGCCAGTAGTATATCCGGGTATGGCACCGGGGAGCTGTTTTTT.

The chain joins TRBV10-2 to TRBJ1-2, with D uncertain. The CDR3 is made up of 11 amino acids. Germline values: CDR1 WSHSY, CDR2 SAAADI. Trimming pared 6 bases from V and 7 bases from J, leaving 9 bases between. The CDR3 coding sequence is TGCGCCAGCAGCCCTGGAGGTGGCTACACCTTC. This translates into CASSPGGGYTF.

Only one count was recorded for this clone. The V call is TRBV2, the J call TRBJ1-2, with 8 bases that match TRBD1. Germline V CDR1 and CDR2: SNHLY, FYNNEI. This CDR3 region has 17 residues. The J segment lost 2 bases and the V segment lost 2 bases, leaving 10 bases of the junction unmatched. The CDR3 DNA reads TGTGCCAGCAGTGAACTGTTCCCGACAGGGGCGAACTATGGCTACACCTTC. This translates into CASSELFPTGANYGYTF.

V gene TRBV3-1 (or the pseudogene TRBV3-2) combines with J gene TRBJ1-2, with D perhaps matching TRBD1 (6 bases). The CDR3 spans 14 residues. The V gene's germline CDR1 is LGHDT and CDR2 YNNKEL (reference sequence). V lost 7 bases, J lost 4 bases, and 16 bases lay in between. CDR3 in amino acids: CASTPGAIGYGYTF. As DNA, the CDR3 is TGTGCCAGCACCCCAGGGGCGATCGGCTATGGCTACACCTTC.

This clone was seen a handful of times. This chain uses TRBV6-5 with TRBJ2-2, with D possibly matching TRBD1 (5 bases). CDR3 length equals 12 residues. Between the trimmed V and J ends, which lost 10 bases and 3 bases, there was a span of 9 bases. CDR1 is MNHEY and CDR2 is SVGAGI in the germline V gene. The CDR3 loop reads CATQGDTGELFF. CDR3 DNA sequence: TGTGCCACCCAGGGTGACACCGGGGAGCTGTTTTTT.